The clone carrying this T cell receptor (beta chain) is a singleton in its sample. This specimen belongs to a study of blood T cell repertoires in COVID-19. Source study methods: From reference gene primer amplification, estimates of nucleated cell counts were derived. Produced via immunoSEQ multiplex PCR; TCRdb's table is partial and in-frame only. V and J calls and clone size are copied from that table; D and trimming were computed from the DNA. The sample lists roughly 280,000 clones, around 89% occurring once. Living in under 30 US areas, the participants were between about 18 and 95 years of age. V was pared by 5 bases and J by 6 bases, with 13 bases between. There are 13 residues in the CDR3. Germline V gene sequence: CDR1 SGHTA, CDR2 FQGNSA.

The chain carries TRBV7-2 and TRBJ1-1, with TRBD1 as a possible D gene (5 bases). This clonotype was sampled from a woman in her fifties or sixties who had recovered from COVID-19. The sample comprised PBMCs or T cells enriched from blood (not recorded which). The DNA of the CDR3 is TGTGCCAGCAGCACATCCAGGGTGGCTGAAGCTTTCTTT. Its translation: CASSTSRVAEAFF.